The source of this T cell receptor (beta chain) is a study of T cells after yellow fever vaccination. The CDR3 length is 17 residues. CDR1 DFQATT and CDR2 SNEGSKA come from the germline V gene (reference sequence). The V end was cut by 6 bases, the J end by 0 bases, with 18 bases between. TCRdb re-analysed the 5' RACE reads in MiXCR, keeping a single row per CDR3 protein. The sample comprises roughly 330,000 distinct CDR3 sequences, roughly 4.3% of which are singletons, and approximately 24% rests with the top ten. This receptor was taken from a man aged 18 to 29 who received the YFV17D yellow fever vaccine. The chain joins TRBV20-1 to TRBJ2-6, with D possibly called TRBD1 or TRBD2 (5 bases each). This specimen consisted of PBMCs, obtained 5 days after the yellow fever booster vaccination. CDR3 residues: CSATGTVLSSGANVLTF. CDR3 DNA sequence: TGCAGTGCGACCGGGACGGTCCTTAGCTCTGGGGCCAACGTCCTGACTTTC.